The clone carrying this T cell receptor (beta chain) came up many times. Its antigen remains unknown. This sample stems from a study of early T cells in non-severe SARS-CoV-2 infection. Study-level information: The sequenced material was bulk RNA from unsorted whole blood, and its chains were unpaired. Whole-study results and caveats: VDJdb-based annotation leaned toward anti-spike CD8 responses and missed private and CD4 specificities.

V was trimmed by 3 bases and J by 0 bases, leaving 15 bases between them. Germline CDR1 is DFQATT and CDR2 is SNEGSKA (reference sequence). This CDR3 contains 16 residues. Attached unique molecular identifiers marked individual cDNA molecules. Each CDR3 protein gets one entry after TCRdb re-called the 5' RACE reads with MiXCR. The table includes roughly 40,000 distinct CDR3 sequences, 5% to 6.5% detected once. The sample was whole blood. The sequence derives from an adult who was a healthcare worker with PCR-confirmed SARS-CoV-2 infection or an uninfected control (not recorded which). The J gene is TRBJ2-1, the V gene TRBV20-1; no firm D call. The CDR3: CSASPQILASYNEQFF. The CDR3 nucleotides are TGCAGTGCTAGCCCACAGATCCTCGCCTCCTACAATGAGCAGTTCTTC.